These T cell receptor beta chains were read from a single sample in a study of blood T cell repertoires in COVID-19. The repertoire was sequenced with immunoSEQ multiplex PCR; TCRdb's copy has only in-frame clones and lacks some. Altogether around 300,000 clones are present, approximately 89% being singletons, with the ten largest covering 1.9%. The sample was PBMCs or T cells enriched from blood (not recorded which). These receptors all stem from a woman aged 55-75 years who had recovered from COVID-19. The CDR3 runs from the conserved cysteine through the conserved F or W. Clone size, where shown, is once, few, many, or a class for clones that have expanded.

J | size | V | CDR3
TRBJ2-5 | . | TRBV11-3 | CASSFRGSSETQYF
TRBJ1-5 | . | TRBV19 | CASSSEGVRQPQHF
TRBJ1-1 | . | TRBV9 | CASSVDHWNTEAFF
TRBJ1-1 | . | TRBV19 | CASSTHRLGGMNTEAFF
TRBJ2-5 | . | TRBV2 | CASSETRGETQYF
TRBJ2-3 | . | TRBV6-4 | CASSSSGGATDTQYF
TRBJ2-1 | . | TRBV19 | CASSMVAGGDNEQFF
TRBJ2-2 | . | TRBV18 | CASSPTGLDTGELFF
TRBJ1-1 | . | TRBV11-2 | CASSFGGSATEAFF
TRBJ1-5 | . | TRBV3-1/TRBV3-2 | CASSQTDIQPQHF
TRBJ2-1 | . | TRBV21-1 | CASRHGTAYNEQFF
TRBJ1-6 | . | TRBV28 | CASSLDSVNSPLHF
TRBJ2-7 | . | TRBV3-1/TRBV3-2 | CASSRGTDPYEQYF
TRBJ1-1 | . | TRBV7-9 | CASSPPRDRGPETEAFF
TRBJ1-2 | . | TRBV6-6 | CASKTIGGNVNYGYTF
TRBJ1-4 | . | TRBV25-1 | CASSEKQGEKLFF
TRBJ2-1 | . | TRBV20-1 | CSARHPSEQFF
TRBJ2-7 | . | TRBV5-1 | CASSLEGSGRPFTYEQYF
TRBJ2-3 | . | TRBV5-1 | CASRLLSGVTDTQYF
TRBJ1-1 | . | TRBV19 | CASRLARQGRAFF
TRBJ1-6 | once | TRBV5-1 | CASSRDRGDSPLHF
TRBJ2-5 | . | TRBV24-1 | CATRGTGQETQYF
TRBJ1-3 | . | TRBV27 | CASSSGSGNTIYF
TRBJ2-7 | . | TRBV11-2 | CASSPEWGVLEQYF
TRBJ1-2 | . | TRBV28 | CASRTLNYGYTF
TRBJ2-7 | . | TRBV28 | CASSTTPGEQYF
TRBJ1-2 | . | TRBV7-8 | CASSHRDRGEYGYTF
TRBJ1-2 | . | TRBV30 | CAWSSRDRGRGYGYTF
TRBJ1-2 | few | TRBV12-3/TRBV12-4 | CASSLFSYGYTF
TRBJ1-3 | once | TRBV28 | CASSLKGAGEFSGNTIYF
TRBJ1-2 | . | TRBV5-1 | CASSFGQDYGYTF
TRBJ1-2 | . | TRBV24-1 | CATSDGVMYGYTF
TRBJ2-1 | . | TRBV30 | CAWNGDNEQFF
TRBJ1-2 | . | TRBV7-3 | CASSRGQGLGYTF
TRBJ1-4 | . | TRBV30 | CAWRTGLGEKLFF
TRBJ1-5 | . | TRBV27 | CASSRYSNQPQHF
TRBJ2-3 | . | TRBV7-3 | CASSLLGGAGTDTQYF
TRBJ1-2 | . | TRBV2 | CASSEGSYGYTF
TRBJ2-1 | . | TRBV4-1 | CASSHQATSGGLNEQFF
TRBJ1-2 | . | TRBV5-4 | CASSLGTKGYTF
TRBJ1-4 | . | TRBV28 | CASSPPWGGNEKLFF
TRBJ2-1 | . | TRBV7-9 | CASSEAIGGISYNEQFF
TRBJ1-2 | . | TRBV5-1 | CASSLDRQGPYGYTF
TRBJ2-5 | . | TRBV5-1 | CASSPRGLPHQETQYF
TRBJ2-7 | . | TRBV7-9 | CASSTGTSLHEQYF
TRBJ2-1 | . | TRBV4-1 | CASSQARSGGASNEQFF
TRBJ2-1 | . | TRBV4-1 | CASSQLGRAVQYNEQFF
TRBJ1-2 | few | TRBV4-1 | CASSRIPAMRQANGYTF
TRBJ2-5 | . | TRBV6-5 | CASSVGVGVETQYF
TRBJ2-7 | . | TRBV28 | CASSRYRGDLSYEQYF
TRBJ1-2 | . | TRBV14 | CASSPLTGARGYGYTF
TRBJ2-1 | . | TRBV4-1 | CASSHRQGWEQFF
TRBJ1-2 | . | TRBV14 | CASSQGLIYGYTF
TRBJ1-1 | . | TRBV9 | CASSPPGGGTEAFF
TRBJ2-2 | . | TRBV2 | CASRRTGANTGELFF
TRBJ1-5 | . | TRBV6-6 | CASSYGGIGQPQHF